Listed below are T cell receptor beta chains from one sample, sequenced in a study of Tregs in tolerant kidney transplant recipients. This table comes from immunoSEQ multiplex PCR, and its TCRdb copy is limited to in-frame clones, with some not included. The sample includes 74,000 or so clones, roughly 90% seen only once; the top ten take 1.5% to 2%. The sample here was CD4+ T cells from blood (PBMCs), taken 24 months after the transplant. These receptors originate from a human patient who received a combined kidney and bone marrow transplant. Some T cells here may be from the graft donor. The CDR3 runs from the conserved cysteine through the conserved F or W.

V	J	CDR3
TRBV9	TRBJ1-1	CASSDPRGTGGYTEAFF
TRBV11-3	-	CASSLVPPGLAGFEQYF
TRBV2	TRBJ2-7	CASTRNGGGSGEQYF
TRBV5-4	TRBJ2-1	CASSTGVAGNNEQFF
TRBV14	TRBJ1-2	CASSQGRQGILHGYTF
TRBV7-2	TRBJ1-5	CASSLGAGTSQPQHF
TRBV2	TRBJ2-7	CASTGTGETKQYF
TRBV18	TRBJ2-7	CASSPQMDRRYEQYF
TRBV7-2	TRBJ2-7	CASSLGRAGVGEQYF
TRBV28	TRBJ1-6	CASSPGGRARGNSPLHF
TRBV29-1	TRBJ1-2	CSVYRDESYGYTF
TRBV12-5	TRBJ2-4	CASGWGGRDIQYF
TRBV7-8	TRBJ1-4	CASSLAGGNEKLFF
TRBV18	TRBJ2-1	CASSPAYRGSYNEQFF
TRBV10-3	TRBJ2-6	CAISGPGQGVNGANVLTF
TRBV9	TRBJ1-4	CASSVTSGSNEKLFF
TRBV6-5	TRBJ1-3	CASSSSLQGSGNTIYF
TRBV9	TRBJ1-1	CASSVGTGGKNTEAFF
TRBV7-2	TRBJ2-7	CASSSQLAGSSYEQYF
TRBV28	TRBJ1-5	CASSFSGLDQPQHF
TRBV28	TRBJ1-5	CASSPDRYSNQPQHF
TRBV5-1	TRBJ2-7	CASSAALAGGSYEQYF
TRBV11-2	TRBJ1-2	CASSFGQNGYTF
TRBV18	TRBJ2-7	CASSPGLAGDGEQYF
TRBV5-1	TRBJ2-3	CASSLAASFSTDTQYF
TRBV7-9	TRBJ2-7	CASSLSFGTPSYEQYF
TRBV5-1	TRBJ1-6	CASSPAGTPTFPYNSPLHF
TRBV11-3	TRBJ1-5	CASRLIGQGSNQPQHF
TRBV5-1	TRBJ2-7	CASSLVMNSPYEQYF
TRBV18	TRBJ2-6	CASSPRGTGTSGANVLTF
TRBV30	TRBJ2-1	CAWSQSAWQFF
TRBV10-3	TRBJ2-1	CAISPGLAGGPLVWFF
TRBV5-4	TRBJ2-7	CASSVGTSGSYEQYF
TRBV5-6	TRBJ1-4	CASSLLSYGTNEKLFF
TRBV7-2	TRBJ2-3	CASSLVLGTVTDTQYF
TRBV10-3	TRBJ2-7	CAITRTSGGFLEQYF
TRBV7-6	TRBJ2-2	CASSLSWGPGTGELFF
TRBV18	TRBJ2-5	CASSAQGDQETQYF
TRBV5-1	TRBJ2-5	CASSLAVRKETQYF
TRBV6-6	TRBJ2-7	CASSYRDSSSYEQYF
TRBV6-4	TRBJ1-6	CASKPGQGRYNSPLHF
TRBV7-2	TRBJ2-7	CASSLSRGEYEQYF
TRBV12-5	TRBJ2-6	CASGLGRYSGANVLTF
TRBV7-9	TRBJ2-7	CASSKRGPRTGSYEQYF
TRBV28	TRBJ2-4	CASSPGGSGANIQYF
TRBV2	TRBJ2-1	CASSTEGGGNEQFF
TRBV28	TRBJ1-2	CASSLDRGPRGYTF
TRBV5-6	TRBJ2-2	CASSPLGGFEGTGELFF
TRBV27	TRBJ2-5	CASRGLAAQETQYF
TRBV29-1	TRBJ1-3	CSAQRFSGNTIYF
TRBV7-6	TRBJ2-5	CASSFRRAGGRETQYF
TRBV19	TRBJ1-1	CASSTARQGKNTEAFF
TRBV5-6	TRBJ2-3	CASSPHPSTDTQYF
TRBV2	TRBJ2-1	CASSEGGGEQFF